This T cell receptor (beta chain) was obtained from a study of CD8 T cells in ankylosing spondylitis. Study-level results: Reports of some motif variants in reactive arthritis synovial fluid and blood predate this one. Fewer than ten highly homologous variants made up a TCR beta motif that seemed to typify ankylosing spondylitis blood. Significantly higher representation of disease-linked clones was reported for matched ankylosing spondylitis synovial fluid.

Molecular-barcoded quantitative 5'-RACE produced these TCR beta libraries. TCRdb processed the 5' RACE reads anew with MiXCR; each CDR3 protein has one entry. The sample consists of 390,000 or so distinct CDR3 sequences, 20% to 25% of them appearing once. This clonotype appeared many times. The antigen is undetermined. J was trimmed by 10 bases and V by 2 bases; bases with no gene match: 11. The CDR3 is 14 amino acids. Per the germline V gene, CDR1 is KGHSH and CDR2 is LQKENI. The chain employs TRBV18 and TRBJ2-7; 7 positions agree with TRBD2. This TCR was recovered from a male donor with ankylosing spondylitis. Sequenced input: blood, either unsorted or a sorted T cell fraction (not recorded which). DNA of the CDR3: TGTGCCAGCTCACCAAACATAGCGGGCGCGTTACAGTACTTC. Translated: CASSPNIAGALQYF.